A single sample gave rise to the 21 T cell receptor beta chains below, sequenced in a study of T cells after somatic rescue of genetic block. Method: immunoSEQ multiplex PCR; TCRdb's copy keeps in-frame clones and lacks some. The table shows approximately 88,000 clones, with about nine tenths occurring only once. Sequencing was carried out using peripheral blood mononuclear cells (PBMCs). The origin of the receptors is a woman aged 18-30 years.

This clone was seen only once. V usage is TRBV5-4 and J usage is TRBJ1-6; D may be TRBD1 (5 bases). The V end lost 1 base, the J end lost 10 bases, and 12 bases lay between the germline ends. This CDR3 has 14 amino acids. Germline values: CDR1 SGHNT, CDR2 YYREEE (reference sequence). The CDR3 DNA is TGTGCCAGCAGCTTGTTCCAGGGAGACTCACCCCTCCACTTT. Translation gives CASSLFQGDSPLHF.

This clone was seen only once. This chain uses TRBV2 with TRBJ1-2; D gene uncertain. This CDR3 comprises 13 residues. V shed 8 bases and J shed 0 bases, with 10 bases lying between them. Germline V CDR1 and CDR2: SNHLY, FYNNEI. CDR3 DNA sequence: TGTGCCAGCGGCGGACGGCCTAACTATGGCTACACCTTC. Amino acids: CASGGRPNYGYTF.

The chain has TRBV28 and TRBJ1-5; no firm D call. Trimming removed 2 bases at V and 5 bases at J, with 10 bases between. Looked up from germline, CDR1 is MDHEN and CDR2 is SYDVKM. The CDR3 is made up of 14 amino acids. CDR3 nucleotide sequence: TGTGCCAGCAGTTTACGAGGGTGGGATCAGCCCCAGCATTTT. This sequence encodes CASSLRGWDQPQHF.

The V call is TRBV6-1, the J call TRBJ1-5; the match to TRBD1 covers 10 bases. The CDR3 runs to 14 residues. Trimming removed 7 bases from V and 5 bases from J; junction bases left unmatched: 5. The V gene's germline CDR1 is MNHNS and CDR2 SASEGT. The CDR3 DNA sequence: TGTGCCAGCATCCGGGACAGGGGATATCAGCCCCAGCATTTT. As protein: CASIRDRGYQPQHF.

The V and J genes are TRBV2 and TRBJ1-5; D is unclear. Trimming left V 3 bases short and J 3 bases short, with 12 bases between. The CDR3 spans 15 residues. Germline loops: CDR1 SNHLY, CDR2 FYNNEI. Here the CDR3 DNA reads TGTGCCAGCAGTGAGTCGGCAATCGCCAATCAGCCCCAGCATTTT. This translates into CASSESAIANQPQHF.

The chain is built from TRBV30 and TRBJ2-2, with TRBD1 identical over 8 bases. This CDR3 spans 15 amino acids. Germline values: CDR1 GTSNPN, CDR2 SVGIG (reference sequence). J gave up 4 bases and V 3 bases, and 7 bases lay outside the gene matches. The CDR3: CAWSPQDRVTGELFF. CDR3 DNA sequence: TGTGCCTGGAGCCCGCAGGACAGGGTCACCGGGGAGCTGTTTTTT.

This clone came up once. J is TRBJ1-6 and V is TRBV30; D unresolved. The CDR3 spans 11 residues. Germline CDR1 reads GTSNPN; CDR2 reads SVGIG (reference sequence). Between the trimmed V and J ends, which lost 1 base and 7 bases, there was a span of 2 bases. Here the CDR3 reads CAWSGNSPLHF. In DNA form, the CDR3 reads TGTGCCTGGAGTGGGAATTCACCCCTCCACTTT.

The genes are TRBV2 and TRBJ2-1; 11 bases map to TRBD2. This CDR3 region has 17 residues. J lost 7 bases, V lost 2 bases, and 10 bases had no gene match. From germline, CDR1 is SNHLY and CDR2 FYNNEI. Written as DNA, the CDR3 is TGTGCCAGCAGTGAATCGGAGCTAGCGGGAGGTCGTAATGAGCAGTTCTTC. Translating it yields CASSESELAGGRNEQFF.

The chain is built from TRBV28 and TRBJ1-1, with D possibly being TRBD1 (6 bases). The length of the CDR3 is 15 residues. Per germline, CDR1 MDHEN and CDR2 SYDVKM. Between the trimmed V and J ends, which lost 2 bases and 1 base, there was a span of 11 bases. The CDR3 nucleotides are TGTGCCAGCAGTTTACAGGCGGGGGCGAACACTGAAGCTTTCTTT. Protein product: CASSLQAGANTEAFF.

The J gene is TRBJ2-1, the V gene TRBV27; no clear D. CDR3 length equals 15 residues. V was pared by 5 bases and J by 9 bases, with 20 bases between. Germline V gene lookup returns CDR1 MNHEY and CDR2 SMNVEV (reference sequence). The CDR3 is CASSGILTLRPEQFF. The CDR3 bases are TGTGCCAGCAGTGGGATTCTAACATTGCGGCCTGAGCAGTTCTTC.

This CDR3 is CASSHLLALGQGDDEQYF. CDR3 nucleotide sequence: TGTGCCAGCTCACACCTTCTAGCCCTGGGACAGGGGGATGACGAGCAGTACTTC. This chain uses TRBV18 with TRBJ2-7, with 11 positions matching TRBD1. Trimming cost V 4 bases and J 5 bases; bases outside gene matches: 16. Germline V lookup: CDR1 KGHSH, CDR2 LQKENI. The CDR3 has 18 residues.

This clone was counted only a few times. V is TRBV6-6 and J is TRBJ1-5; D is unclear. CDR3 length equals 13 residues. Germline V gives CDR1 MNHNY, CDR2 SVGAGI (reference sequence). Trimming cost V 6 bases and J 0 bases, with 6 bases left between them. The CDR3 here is CASSLHSNQPQHF. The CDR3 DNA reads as TGTGCCAGCAGCCTACATAGCAATCAGCCCCAGCATTTT.

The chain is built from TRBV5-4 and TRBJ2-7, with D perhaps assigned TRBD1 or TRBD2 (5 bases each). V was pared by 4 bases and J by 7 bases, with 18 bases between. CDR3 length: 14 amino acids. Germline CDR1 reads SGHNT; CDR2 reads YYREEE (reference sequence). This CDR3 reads CASSPPGTPWEQYF. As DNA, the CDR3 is TGTGCCAGCAGCCCTCCGGGGACCCCTTGGGAGCAGTACTTC.

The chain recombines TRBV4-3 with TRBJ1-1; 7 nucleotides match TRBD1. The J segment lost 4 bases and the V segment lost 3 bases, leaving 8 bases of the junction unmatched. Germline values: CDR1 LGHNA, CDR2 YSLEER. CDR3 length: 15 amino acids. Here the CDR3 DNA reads TGCGCCAGCAGCCAGGTAAATCAGGGGGTCACTGAAGCTTTCTTT. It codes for CASSQVNQGVTEAFF.

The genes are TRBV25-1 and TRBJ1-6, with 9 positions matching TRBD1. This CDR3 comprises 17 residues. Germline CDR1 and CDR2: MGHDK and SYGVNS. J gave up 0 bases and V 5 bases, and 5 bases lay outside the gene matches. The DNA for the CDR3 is TGTGCCAGCAGTAGACAGGGGGTGAGCTCCTATAATTCACCCCTCCACTTT. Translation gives CASSRQGVSSYNSPLHF.

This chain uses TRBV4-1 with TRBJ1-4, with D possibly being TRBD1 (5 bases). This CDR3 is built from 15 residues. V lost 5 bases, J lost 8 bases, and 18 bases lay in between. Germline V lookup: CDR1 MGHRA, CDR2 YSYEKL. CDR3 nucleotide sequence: TGCGCCAGCAGCGCAAGCGAGGGGTTCGAGGAAAAACTGTTTTTT. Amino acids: CASSASEGFEEKLFF.

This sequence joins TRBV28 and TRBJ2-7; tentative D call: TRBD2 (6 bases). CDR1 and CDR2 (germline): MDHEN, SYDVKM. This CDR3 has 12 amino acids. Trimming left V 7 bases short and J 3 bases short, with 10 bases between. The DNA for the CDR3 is TGTGCCAGCACCTTCGGGGGCTACGAGCAGTACTTC. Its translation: CASTFGGYEQYF.

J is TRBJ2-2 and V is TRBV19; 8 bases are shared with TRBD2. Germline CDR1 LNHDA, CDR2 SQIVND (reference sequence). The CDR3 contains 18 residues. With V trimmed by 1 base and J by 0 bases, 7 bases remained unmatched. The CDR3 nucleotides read TGTGCCAGTAGTATAGTGCCAGCGGGAGCGACGAACACCGGGGAGCTGTTTTTT. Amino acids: CASSIVPAGATNTGELFF.

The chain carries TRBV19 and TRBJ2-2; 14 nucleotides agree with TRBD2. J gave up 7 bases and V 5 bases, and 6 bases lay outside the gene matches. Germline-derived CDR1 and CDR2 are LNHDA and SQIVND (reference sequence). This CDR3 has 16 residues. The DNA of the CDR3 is TGTGCCAGTAGTTCGACTAGCGGGAGGGCCGGCGGGGAGCTGTTTTTT. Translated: CASSSTSGRAGGELFF.

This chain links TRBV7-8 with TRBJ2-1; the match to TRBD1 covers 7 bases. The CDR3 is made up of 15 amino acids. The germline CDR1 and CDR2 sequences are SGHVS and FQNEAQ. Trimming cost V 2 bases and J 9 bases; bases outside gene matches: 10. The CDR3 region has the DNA TGTGCCAGCAGCTTAATGCAAGGGGGCTGGGGTGAGCAGTTCTTC. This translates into CASSLMQGGWGEQFF.

The DNA for the CDR3 is TGTGCCAGCAGCCCAATGGGGTTCGGACCGAGCCCCGGGGAGCTGTTTTTT. Its protein product is CASSPMGFGPSPGELFF. This rearrangement joins TRBV7-2 to TRBJ2-2; no reliable D call. Germline V gene lookup returns CDR1 SGHTA and CDR2 FQGNSA. The CDR3 totals 17 residues. V lost 5 bases to trimming and J lost 6 bases, with 22 bases between them. Filled out from reference TRBV7-2 and TRBJ2-2, the complete variable domain reads GAGVSQSPSNKVTEKGKDVELRCDPISGHTALYWYRQSLGQGLEFLIYFQGNSAPDKSGLPSDRFSAERTGGSVSTLTIQRTQQEDSAVYLCASSPMGFGPSPGELFFGEGSRLTVL.